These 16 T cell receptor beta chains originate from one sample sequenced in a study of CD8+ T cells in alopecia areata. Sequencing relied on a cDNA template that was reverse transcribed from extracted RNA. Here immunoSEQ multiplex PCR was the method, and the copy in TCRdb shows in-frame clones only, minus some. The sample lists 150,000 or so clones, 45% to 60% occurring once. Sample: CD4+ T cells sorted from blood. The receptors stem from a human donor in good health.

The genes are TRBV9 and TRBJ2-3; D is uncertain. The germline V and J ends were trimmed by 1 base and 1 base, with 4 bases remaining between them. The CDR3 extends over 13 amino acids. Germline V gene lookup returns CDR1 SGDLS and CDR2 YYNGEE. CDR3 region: CASSVQGTDTQYF. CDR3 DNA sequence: TGTGCCAGCAGCGTACAAGGCACAGATACGCAGTATTTT. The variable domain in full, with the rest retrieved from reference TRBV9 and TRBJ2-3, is DSGVTQTPKHLITATGQRVTLRCSPRSGDLSVYWYQQSLDQGLQFLIQYYNGEERAKGNILERFSAQQFPDLHSELNLSSLELGDSALYFCASSVQGTDTQYFGPGTRLTVL.

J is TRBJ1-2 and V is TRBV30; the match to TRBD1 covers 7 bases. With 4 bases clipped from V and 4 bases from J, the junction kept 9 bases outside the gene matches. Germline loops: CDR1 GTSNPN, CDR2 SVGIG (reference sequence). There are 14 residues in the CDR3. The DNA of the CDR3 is TGTGCCTGGAAGCAACAGGGGTTCGGCTATGGCTACACCTTC. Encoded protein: CAWKQQGFGYGYTF.

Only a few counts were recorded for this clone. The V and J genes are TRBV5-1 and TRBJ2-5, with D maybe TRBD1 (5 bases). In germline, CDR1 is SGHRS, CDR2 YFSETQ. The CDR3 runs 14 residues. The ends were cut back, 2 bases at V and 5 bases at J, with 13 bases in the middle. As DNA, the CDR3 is TGCGCCAGCAGCTTACAGGTTCCCCCGGAGACCCAGTACTTC. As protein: CASSLQVPPETQYF.

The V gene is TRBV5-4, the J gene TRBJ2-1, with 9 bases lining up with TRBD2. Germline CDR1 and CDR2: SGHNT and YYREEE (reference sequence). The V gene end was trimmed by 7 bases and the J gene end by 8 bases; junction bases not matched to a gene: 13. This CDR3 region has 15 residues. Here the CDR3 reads CASERWREGRDEQFF. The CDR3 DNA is TGTGCCAGCGAGAGGTGGCGGGAGGGCCGCGATGAGCAGTTCTTC.

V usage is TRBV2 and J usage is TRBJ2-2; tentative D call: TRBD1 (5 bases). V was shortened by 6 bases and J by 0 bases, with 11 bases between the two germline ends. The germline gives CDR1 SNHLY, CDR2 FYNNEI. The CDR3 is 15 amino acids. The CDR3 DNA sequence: TGTGCCAGCAGGCTAGGCAGGGCGAACACCGGGGAGCTGTTTTTT. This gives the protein CASRLGRANTGELFF.

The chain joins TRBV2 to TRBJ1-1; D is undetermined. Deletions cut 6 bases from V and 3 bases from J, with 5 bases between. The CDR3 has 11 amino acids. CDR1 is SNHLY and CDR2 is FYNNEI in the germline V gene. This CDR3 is CASSLDTEAFF. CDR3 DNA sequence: TGTGCCAGCAGCCTGGACACTGAAGCTTTCTTT. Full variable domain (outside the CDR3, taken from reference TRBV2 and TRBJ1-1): EPEVTQTPSHQVTQMGQEVILRCVPISNHLYFYWYRQILGQKVEFLVSFYNNEISEKSEIFDDQFSVERPDGSNFTLKIRSTKLEDSAMYFCASSLDTEAFFGQGTRLTVV.

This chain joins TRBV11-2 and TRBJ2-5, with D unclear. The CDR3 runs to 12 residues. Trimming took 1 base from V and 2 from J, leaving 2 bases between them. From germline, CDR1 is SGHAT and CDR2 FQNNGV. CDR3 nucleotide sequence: TGTGCCAGCAGCTTAGGGCAAGAGACCCAGTACTTC. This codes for CASSLGQETQYF.

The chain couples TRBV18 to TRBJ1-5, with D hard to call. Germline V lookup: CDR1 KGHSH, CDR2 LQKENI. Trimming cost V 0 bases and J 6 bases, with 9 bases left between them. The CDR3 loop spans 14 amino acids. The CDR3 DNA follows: TGTGCCAGCTCACCACCGGGCGGGGTTCAGCCCCAGCATTTT. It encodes CASSPPGGVQPQHF.

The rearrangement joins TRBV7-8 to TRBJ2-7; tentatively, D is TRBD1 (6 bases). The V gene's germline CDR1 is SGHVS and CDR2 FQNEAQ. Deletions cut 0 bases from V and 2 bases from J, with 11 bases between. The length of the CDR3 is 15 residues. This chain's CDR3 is CASSLAVTGPYEQYF. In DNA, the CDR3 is TGTGCCAGCAGCTTAGCGGTAACAGGGCCCTACGAGCAGTACTTC.

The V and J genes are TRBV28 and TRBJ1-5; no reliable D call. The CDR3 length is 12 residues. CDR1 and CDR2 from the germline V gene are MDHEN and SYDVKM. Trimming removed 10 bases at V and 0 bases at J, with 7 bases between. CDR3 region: CATCSSNQPQHF. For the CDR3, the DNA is TGTGCCACTTGCAGTAGCAATCAGCCCCAGCATTTT. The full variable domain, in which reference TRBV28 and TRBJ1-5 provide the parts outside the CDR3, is DVKVTQSSRYLVKRTGEKVFLECVQDMDHENMFWYRQDPGLGLRLIYFSYDVKMKEKGDIPEGYSVSREKKERFSLILESASTNQTSMYLCATCSSNQPQHFGDGTRLSIL.

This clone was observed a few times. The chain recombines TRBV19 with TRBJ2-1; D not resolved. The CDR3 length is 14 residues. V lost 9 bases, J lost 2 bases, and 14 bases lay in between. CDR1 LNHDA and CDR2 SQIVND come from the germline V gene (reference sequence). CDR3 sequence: CASNEDGTYNEQFF. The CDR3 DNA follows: TGTGCCAGCAATGAGGACGGAACCTACAATGAGCAGTTCTTC.

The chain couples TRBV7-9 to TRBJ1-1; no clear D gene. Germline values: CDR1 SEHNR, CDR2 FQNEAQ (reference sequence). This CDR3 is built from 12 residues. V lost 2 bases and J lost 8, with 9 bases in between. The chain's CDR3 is CASSLTTWEAFF. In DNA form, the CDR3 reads TGTGCCAGCAGCTTAACGACCTGGGAAGCTTTCTTT.

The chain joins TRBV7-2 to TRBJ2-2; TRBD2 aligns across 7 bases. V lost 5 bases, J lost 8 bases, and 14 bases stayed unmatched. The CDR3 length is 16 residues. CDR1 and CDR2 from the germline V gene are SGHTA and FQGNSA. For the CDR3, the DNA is TGTGCCAGCAGCAAGACCCCCGCGGGAGTGGTTGGGGAGCTGTTTTTT. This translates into CASSKTPAGVVGELFF.

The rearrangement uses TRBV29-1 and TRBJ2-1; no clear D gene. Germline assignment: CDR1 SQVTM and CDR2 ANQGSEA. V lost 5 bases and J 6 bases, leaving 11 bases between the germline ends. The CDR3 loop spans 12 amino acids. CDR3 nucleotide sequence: TGCAGCGTTAGGAGTCTTGGCAATGAGCAGTTCTTC. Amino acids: CSVRSLGNEQFF.

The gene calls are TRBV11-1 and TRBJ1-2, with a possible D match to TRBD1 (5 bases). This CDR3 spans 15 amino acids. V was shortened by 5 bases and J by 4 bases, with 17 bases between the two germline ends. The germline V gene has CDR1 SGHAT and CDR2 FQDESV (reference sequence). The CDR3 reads CASSPPGRDLYGYTF. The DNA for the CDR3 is TGTGCCAGCAGCCCCCCCGGCAGGGACCTCTATGGCTACACCTTC.

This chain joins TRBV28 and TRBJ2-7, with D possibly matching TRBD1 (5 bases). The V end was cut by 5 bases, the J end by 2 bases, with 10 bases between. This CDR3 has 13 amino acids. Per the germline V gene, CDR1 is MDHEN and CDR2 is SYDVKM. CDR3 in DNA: TGTGCCAGCAGTACAATCAGGGCCTACGAGCAGTACTTC. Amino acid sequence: CASSTIRAYEQYF.